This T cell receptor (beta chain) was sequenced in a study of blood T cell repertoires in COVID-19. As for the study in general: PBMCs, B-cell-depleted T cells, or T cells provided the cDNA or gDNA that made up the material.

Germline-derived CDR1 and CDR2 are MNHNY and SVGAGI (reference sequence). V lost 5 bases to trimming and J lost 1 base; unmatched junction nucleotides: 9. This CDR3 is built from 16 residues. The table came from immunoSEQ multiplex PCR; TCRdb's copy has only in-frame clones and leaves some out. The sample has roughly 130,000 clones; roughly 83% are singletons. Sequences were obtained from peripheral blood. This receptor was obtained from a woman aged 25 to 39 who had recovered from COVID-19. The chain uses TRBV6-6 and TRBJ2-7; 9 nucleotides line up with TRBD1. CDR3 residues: CASSNRQGGWSYEQYF. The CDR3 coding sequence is TGTGCCAGCAGTAACAGACAGGGGGGGTGGTCCTACGAGCAGTACTTC.